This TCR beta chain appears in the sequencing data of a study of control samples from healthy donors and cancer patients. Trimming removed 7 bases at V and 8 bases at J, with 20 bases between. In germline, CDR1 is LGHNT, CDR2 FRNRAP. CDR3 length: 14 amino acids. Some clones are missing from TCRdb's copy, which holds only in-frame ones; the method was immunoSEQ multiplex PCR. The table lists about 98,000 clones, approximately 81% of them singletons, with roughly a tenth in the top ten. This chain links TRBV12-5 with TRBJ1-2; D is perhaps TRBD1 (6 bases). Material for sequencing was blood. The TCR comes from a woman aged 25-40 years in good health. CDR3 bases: TGTGCTAGTGCTCCTGGGGCAGGGGCCTCCGGCTACACCTTC. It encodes CASAPGAGASGYTF.